This TCR beta chain comes out of a study of T-cell memory formation after mild COVID-19. Regarding the study as a whole: Mainly CM and EM harbored the contracting CD4+ clones; mainly EMRA harbored the CD8+ ones. Contracting clones from day 15 to 85 showed balanced CD4/CD8; later expanders favored CD4+. Clonal second-wave expansions that peaked on day 37 had unconfirmed SARS-CoV-2 specificity.

Via MiXCR, TCRdb re-called the 5' RACE reads, giving one row per CDR3 protein. The top ten clones hold approximately 8.4% of a sample with 450,000 or so distinct CDR3 sequences, around 20% of them seen once. In its sample, this clonotype was seen many times. Its antigen is unknown. The CDR3 consists of 13 residues. Germline V gene data show CDR1 as MGHRA and CDR2 as YSYEKL. V was shortened by 1 base and J by 3 bases, with 7 bases between the two germline ends. The chain has TRBV4-1 and TRBJ2-7, with D unclear. Material for sequencing was PBMCs or a T cell subset sorted from them (not recorded which). This receptor was obtained from an adult woman who had mild COVID-19 (a few samples of this study predate the infection). Cell type and time point are not known. The CDR3 region is CASSQGQNYEQYF. The CDR3 nucleotides read TGCGCCAGCAGCCAAGGCCAGAACTACGAGCAGTACTTC.